This TCR beta chain was identified during a study of molecular identifiers for immune sequencing clone quantification. Preparation of naive CD8 libraries involved roughly 18,000 to 1,100,000 sorted cells and 10%, 30% or 50% RNA. In the sort, naive CD8 T cells were defined as CD8+CD4-CCR7+CD45RA+. This clonotype was observed a handful of times. Its antigen is not known. Since a much larger clone is just one base distant, this may be a read error. Bulk TCR library preparation followed previously described methods with listed TCR primers. TCRdb reprocessed the PCR reads with MiXCR, giving one entry per CDR3 protein. The sample lists roughly 320,000 distinct CDR3 sequences, 24% occurring once. V lost 6 bases to trimming and J lost 4 bases; unmatched junction nucleotides: 6. Germline CDR1 is SQVTM and CDR2 is ANQGSEA. This CDR3 has 13 residues. The study's findings and limits: Clones above 20 RNA copies contained over 97% of effector molecules and under 1% of naive molecules.

Sequencing was carried out using naive CD8+ T cells from blood, with Jurkat cell RNA spiked in. Subset denoted: FACS-sorted CD8+CD4-CCR7+CD45RA+ naive T cells. This TCR derives from a human donor in good health. Some libraries in this study had Jurkat cell RNA spiked in. This chain joins TRBV29-1 and TRBJ2-3; TRBD2 matches at 8 bases. Here the CDR3 reads CSVREGLADTQYF. The CDR3 bases are TGCAGCGTCCGGGAGGGGCTGGCAGATACGCAGTATTTT.